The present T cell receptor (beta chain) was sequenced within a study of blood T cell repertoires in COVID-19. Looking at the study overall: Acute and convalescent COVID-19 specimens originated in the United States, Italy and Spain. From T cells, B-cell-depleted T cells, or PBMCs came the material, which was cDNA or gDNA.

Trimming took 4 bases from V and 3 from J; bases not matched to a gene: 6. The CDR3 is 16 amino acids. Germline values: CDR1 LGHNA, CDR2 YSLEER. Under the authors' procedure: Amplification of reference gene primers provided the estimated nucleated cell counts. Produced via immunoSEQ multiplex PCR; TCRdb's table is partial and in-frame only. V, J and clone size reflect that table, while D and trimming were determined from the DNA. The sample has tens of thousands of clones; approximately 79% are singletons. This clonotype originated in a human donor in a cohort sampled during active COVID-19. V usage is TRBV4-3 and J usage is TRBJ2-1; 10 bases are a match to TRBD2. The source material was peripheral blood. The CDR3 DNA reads TGCGCCAGCAGCCGCGCCCTAGCGGGAGACTACAATGAGCAGTTCTTC. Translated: CASSRALAGDYNEQFF.